Each of the 24 T cell receptor beta chains below was sequenced from the same sample in a study of shared T cell receptors in the human thymus. Data came from immunoSEQ multiplex PCR; TCRdb stores just in-frame clones and leaves some out. The repertoire holds approximately 490,000 clones, around three quarters seen once, with 0.013% in the top ten. This sample was shared with a second study, whose subject was human thymus T cells.

The sequenced sample was thymocytes. The receptor set was obtained from a boy younger than two with a congenital heart defect.

The rearrangement links TRBV7-2 to TRBJ2-1; TRBD1 matches at 8 bases. V shed 5 bases, J shed 2 bases, and the junction held 11 bases outside the gene matches. CDR3 size: 17 residues. Germline V gene data show CDR1 as SGHTA and CDR2 as FQGNSA. The CDR3 protein is CASSPCLDRAPYNEQFF. For the CDR3, the DNA is TGTGCCAGCAGCCCTTGCCTGGACAGGGCCCCCTACAATGAGCAGTTCTTC. The entire variable domain, with the rest obtained from reference TRBV7-2 and TRBJ2-1, is as follows: GAGVSQSPSNKVTEKGKDVELRCDPISGHTALYWYRQSLGQGLEFLIYFQGNSAPDKSGLPSDRFSAERTGGSVSTLTIQRTQQEDSAVYLCASSPCLDRAPYNEQFFGPGTRLTVL.

J is TRBJ2-7 and V is TRBV19; D perhaps matches TRBD1 (5 bases). Germline V gives CDR1 LNHDA, CDR2 SQIVND (reference sequence). Trimming cost V 5 bases and J 3 bases, with 8 bases left between them. The CDR3 extends over 12 amino acids. The CDR3 protein is CASSPTGYEQYF. CDR3 in DNA: TGTGCCAGTAGTCCTACAGGCTACGAGCAGTACTTC.

V is TRBV5-1 and J is TRBJ2-7; D gene ambiguous. The CDR3 spans 14 residues. Germline V CDR1 and CDR2: SGHRS, YFSETQ. Trimming removed 4 bases at V and 3 bases at J, with 14 bases between. In DNA, the CDR3 is TGCGCCAGCAGCCATGTCCTAAATCGCTACGAGCAGTACTTC. Translated, it gives CASSHVLNRYEQYF.

This chain uses TRBV2 with TRBJ2-1; D remains unclear. This CDR3 spans 14 amino acids. V was trimmed by 10 bases and J by 3 bases, leaving 16 bases between them. CDR1 and CDR2 from the germline V gene are SNHLY and FYNNEI. The CDR3: CATHYPTLYNEQFF. In DNA, the CDR3 is TGTGCCACCCACTACCCAACCCTCTACAATGAGCAGTTCTTC.

This chain links TRBV5-1 with TRBJ1-2; the D gene is possibly TRBD1 (6 bases). The V gene's germline CDR1 is SGHRS and CDR2 YFSETQ. V lost 1 base and J lost 7, with 17 bases in between. The CDR3 is 15 residues long. The CDR3 spells CASSLSPGAGGGYTF. In DNA form, the CDR3 reads TGCGCCAGCAGCTTGAGCCCAGGGGCTGGTGGTGGCTACACCTTC.

In this sample, this clone turned up a few times. V is TRBV5-4 and J is TRBJ1-3; the match to TRBD1 covers 12 bases. The germline gives CDR1 SGHNT, CDR2 YYREEE (reference sequence). This CDR3 comprises 16 residues. V gave up 3 bases and J gave up 5 bases; unmatched junction bases: 6. The CDR3 sequence is CASSYTGTGGRNTIYF. The CDR3 DNA is TGTGCCAGCAGCTACACCGGGACAGGGGGCCGAAACACCATATATTTT.

The rearrangement joins TRBV7-3 to TRBJ2-3; 13 nucleotides agree with TRBD2. After removal of 5 bases from V and 6 bases from J, the junction contained 8 bases not matched to a gene. The length of the CDR3 is 16 residues. In germline, CDR1 is SGHTA, CDR2 FQGTGA. In DNA form, the CDR3 reads TGTGCCAGCAGCCCCCGGACTAGCGGGAGTTTGGATACGCAGTATTTT. This gives the protein CASSPRTSGSLDTQYF.

This chain links TRBV11-2 with TRBJ1-1; D unclear. The CDR3 totals 15 residues. The ends were cut back, 7 bases at V and 0 bases at J, with 15 bases in the middle. The V gene's germline CDR1 is SGHAT and CDR2 FQNNGV. The CDR3 DNA sequence: TGTGCCAGCATCGGAGGGCATTTTATGAACACTGAAGCTTTCTTT. This sequence encodes CASIGGHFMNTEAFF.

This clone has a handful of counts. The genes are TRBV4-3 and TRBJ1-4, with D tentatively TRBD1 (5 bases). Looked up from germline, CDR1 is LGHNA and CDR2 is YSLEER. This CDR3 contains 13 residues. The V gene lost 4 bases and the J gene lost 8 bases, with 11 bases spanning the gap. CDR3 loop: CASSPRQREKLFF. CDR3 DNA sequence: TGCGCCAGCAGCCCCCGACAGCGAGAAAAACTGTTTTTT.

The gene calls are TRBV30 and TRBJ2-1; D call uncertain. The CDR3 covers 11 residues. Germline V lookup: CDR1 GTSNPN, CDR2 SVGIG (reference sequence). V was shortened by 0 bases and J by 10 bases, with 7 bases between the two germline ends. CDR3 region: CAWSVGGEQFF. In nucleotides, the CDR3 is TGTGCCTGGAGTGTTGGCGGAGAGCAGTTCTTC. The whole variable domain, remainder taken from reference TRBV30 and TRBJ2-1, is SQTIHQWPATLVQPVGSPLSLECTVEGTSNPNLYWYRQAAGRGLQLLFYSVGIGQISSEVPQNLSASRPQDRQFILSSKKLLLSDSGFYLCAWSVGGEQFFGPGTRLTVL.

The chain is built from TRBV7-9 and TRBJ1-1, with D perhaps TRBD1 (6 bases). The CDR3 has 14 amino acids. Germline V gene lookup returns CDR1 SEHNR and CDR2 FQNEAQ (reference sequence). Between the trimmed V and J ends, which lost 10 bases and 2 bases, there was a span of 17 bases. In DNA, the CDR3 is TGTGCCATCATAACGGGGGGCGGAAACACTGAAGCTTTCTTT. Residues: CAIITGGGNTEAFF.

This chain links TRBV7-8 with TRBJ2-5; 8 bases map to TRBD1. This CDR3 spans 14 amino acids. In germline, CDR1 is SGHVS, CDR2 FQNEAQ. J was trimmed by 3 bases and V by 3 bases; bases with no gene match: 3. CDR3 nucleotide sequence: TGTGCCAGCAGCTTGGGACAGGTCGAAGAGACCCAGTACTTC. It translates to CASSLGQVEETQYF.

The chain combines TRBV29-1 with TRBJ1-1; D uncertain. V lost 8 bases and J 1 base, leaving 23 bases between the germline ends. The CDR3 loop spans 16 amino acids. From germline, CDR1 is SQVTM and CDR2 ANQGSEA. The CDR3 protein is CSTPRAEKPSNTEAFF. In DNA form, the CDR3 reads TGCAGCACGCCAAGAGCCGAAAAACCATCGAACACTGAAGCTTTCTTT.

This chain connects TRBV27 to TRBJ2-3; 9 bases are a match to TRBD2. The CDR3 spans 15 residues. Germline lookup yields CDR1 MNHEY and CDR2 SMNVEV (reference sequence). The V and J ends lost 2 bases and 4 bases, in that order; junction bases with no gene match: 4. Here the CDR3 DNA reads TGTGCCAGCAGTTTAGCGGGAGGGCGGGCAGATACGCAGTATTTT. It yields the protein CASSLAGGRADTQYF.

The V gene is TRBV21-1, the J gene TRBJ2-5; the table's D call TRBD1 went unverified against the DNA. TRBV21-1 is tagged as a pseudogene. This CDR3 is 16 amino acids long. CDR3 nucleotide sequence: TGTGCCAGCAGCACCGGACAGGGCGAGGACCAAGAGACCCAGTACTTC. Translating it yields CASSTGQGEDQETQYF.

Of note for this clone: Germline and junction disagree at one end, which may indicate a read error. The chain has TRBV27 and TRBJ1-2; 9 bases are shared with TRBD1. Per the germline V gene, CDR1 is MNHEY and CDR2 is SMNVEV (reference sequence). The CDR3 sequence is 14 residues long. CDR3 in DNA: TGTGCCAGCAAGGGCCGGGACAGGGAGCGTGGCTACGCCTTC. It codes for CASKGRDRERGYAF.

A word on this clone: Germline and junction disagree at one end, which may indicate a read error. This chain uses TRBV7-7 with TRBJ2-1, with 9 bases lining up with TRBD2. Germline loops: CDR1 SSHAT, CDR2 FNYEAQ (reference sequence). CDR3 size: 16 residues. The CDR3 bases are TGTGCTAGCAGCTTGTGGCCGGGACTAGCTCCCAATGAGCAGTTCTTC. Translated: CASSLWPGLAPNEQFF.

The chain employs TRBV19 and TRBJ2-5; TRBD2 matches 7 bases. The CDR3 is 14 amino acids. J lost 1 base, V lost 5 bases, and 4 bases had no gene match. Germline V gene data show CDR1 as LNHDA and CDR2 as SQIVND (reference sequence). The CDR3 coding sequence is TGTGCCAGTAGTCTCCGGGAGGCCCAAGAGACCCAGTACTTC. Its protein product is CASSLREAQETQYF.

This clone was observed a single time. This sequence joins TRBV19 and TRBJ2-7, with 15 bases fitting TRBD2. This CDR3 comprises 16 residues. Germline values: CDR1 LNHDA, CDR2 SQIVND (reference sequence). V was pared by 1 base and J by 6 bases, with 4 bases of the junction left unmatched. The CDR3 sequence is CASSIGRTSGRAEQYF. In DNA form, the CDR3 reads TGTGCCAGTAGTATAGGGAGGACTAGCGGGAGGGCCGAGCAGTACTTC.

The gene calls are TRBV9 and TRBJ2-2; TRBD1 matches 7 bases. The CDR3 has 15 residues. The ends lost 3 bases at V and 2 bases at J; junction bases unmatched: 4. The V gene's germline CDR1 is SGDLS and CDR2 YYNGEE. The CDR3 coding sequence is TGTGCCAGCAGCGCCGGGACAGTTAACACCGGGGAGCTGTTTTTT. This sequence encodes CASSAGTVNTGELFF.

This chain links TRBV5-6 with TRBJ1-4, with 8 positions matching TRBD1. The ends lost 1 base at V and 8 bases at J; junction bases unmatched: 13. The CDR3 runs to 17 residues. Germline V gene sequence: CDR1 SGHDT, CDR2 YYEEEE. CDR3 residues: CASSLLQGASNGEKLFF. Written as DNA, the CDR3 is TGTGCCAGCAGCTTGCTCCAGGGGGCGAGTAACGGAGAAAAACTGTTTTTT.

The chain uses TRBV30 and TRBJ2-1; tentatively, D is TRBD2 (6 bases). V gave up 1 base and J gave up 13 bases, with 11 bases separating them. The germline V gene has CDR1 GTSNPN and CDR2 SVGIG (reference sequence). This CDR3 comprises 11 residues. CDR3 nucleotides: TGTGCCTGGAGTGGAGCGGGCCATCAGTTCTTC. It specifies CAWSGAGHQFF. Full variable domain (rest looked up from reference TRBV30 and TRBJ2-1): SQTIHQWPATLVQPVGSPLSLECTVEGTSNPNLYWYRQAAGRGLQLLFYSVGIGQISSEVPQNLSASRPQDRQFILSSKKLLLSDSGFYLCAWSGAGHQFFGPGTRLTVL.

This chain uses TRBV7-2 with TRBJ1-5, with 8 positions matching TRBD1. Losses at the gene ends were 3 bases for V and 5 bases for J; bases not matched to a gene: 0. CDR3 size: 13 residues. Germline V gives CDR1 SGHTA, CDR2 FQGNSA. In DNA, the CDR3 is TGTGCCAGCAGCTTGGACAGGGATCAGCCCCAGCATTTT. Amino acid sequence: CASSLDRDQPQHF.

The gene calls are TRBV6-5 and TRBJ2-7; 15 bases line up with TRBD2. Germline V gene lookup returns CDR1 MNHEY and CDR2 SVGAGI. The CDR3 is 16 residues long. The ends lost 4 bases at V and 8 bases at J; junction bases unmatched: 9. The CDR3 loop reads CASSFRTSGRAVKQYF. In DNA, the CDR3 is TGTGCCAGCAGTTTTCGGACTAGCGGGAGGGCCGTAAAGCAGTACTTC.